This TCR beta chain was captured in a study of cytomegalovirus exposure and HLA in healthy donors. The CDR3 is made up of 15 amino acids. V lost 1 base to trimming and J lost 4 bases, with 14 bases between them. CDR1 SEHNR and CDR2 FQNEAQ come from the germline V gene (reference sequence). Use of 60 Vbeta and 13 Jbeta primers characterized the PCR. The protocol was immunoSEQ multiplex PCR, while the TCRdb copy is restricted to in-frame clones and leaves out a portion. The data hold some 170,000 clones, with 8.5% to 10% observed a single time. As for this clone: The target antigen is unknown.

The study's findings and limits: A few chains tied to CMV proved CMV antigen-specific in vitro.

The sequence was obtained from a woman in her thirties in good health and CMV-seropositive. The specimen was PBMCs. The chain recombines TRBV7-9 with TRBJ2-7; D may be TRBD1 (6 bases). Here the CDR3 reads CASSLVGGPLYEQYF. The CDR3 DNA follows: TGTGCCAGCAGCTTAGTAGGGGGTCCTCTTTACGAGCAGTACTTC. Using reference TRBV7-9 and TRBJ2-7 for the parts outside the CDR3, the full variable domain is DTGVSQNPRHKITKRGQNVTFRCDPISEHNRLYWYRQTLGQGPEFLTYFQNEAQLEKSRLLSDRFSAERPKGSFSTLEIQRTEQGDSAMYLCASSLVGGPLYEQYFGPGTRLTVT.